The entry below describes one TCR beta chain. What it recognizes is unknown. Following a re-call of the 5' RACE reads, TCRdb has one entry per CDR3 protein and lacks DNA. This listing includes about 460,000 distinct CDR3 sequences. The sample is drawn from a study of T cells expressing NK-cell markers. Germline CDR1 GTSNPN, CDR2 SVGIG (reference sequence). CDR3 length: 13 residues. The study, taken as a whole, reports: A few donors' CD3+CD56-NKG2C+ cells were dominated by the same clonotypes.

The TCR originated in a woman aged 45 to 65 in good health. The sequencing input was blood T cells: a sorted CD56 or NKG2C T cell subset, CD4+ or CD8+ T cells, or bulk PBMC T cells (not recorded which). This chain connects TRBV30 to TRBJ1-1. CDR3 residues: CAWSVGVGTEAFF.